The text below deals with one T cell receptor (beta chain). The antigen it binds to is not known. Base qualities are not at hand, and no much larger clone is one base apart. The sample is drawn from a study of CD8 T cells in ankylosing spondylitis (dated by TCRdb to about 2017). As for the study more broadly: The study profiled T cell receptor beta repertoires in healthy donors and ankylosing spondylitis patients to find disease-linked TCR variants. In total, the full study cohort was made up of over a hundred healthy donors and 25 ankylosing spondylitis patients. Peripheral blood was sampled, and synovial fluid was also collected from ankylosing spondylitis patients.

At the junction V is shortened by 3 bases and J by 1 base, with 9 bases in between. The germline V gene supplies CDR1 SGHTA and CDR2 FQGNSA. The CDR3 measures 14 amino acids from cysteine to phenylalanine. Solely the CDR3 DNA is kept, with 42 bases framed from the first base. Sequencing was performed on an Illumina HiSeq 2500. Quantitative 5'-RACE with molecular barcodes was used to prepare TCR beta libraries. In the paper's pipeline: To identify disease-linked TCR variants, a new computational method was used, one built on a probabilistic model of VDJ rearrangement. TCRdb trimmed the raw reads at Q25, called clones with MiXCR and kept productive beta chains. Entries that share a CDR3 protein sequence are merged under the most common genes and DNA. TCRdb assigned the V and J calls; the authors' analysis was not used. The sample table lists hundreds of thousands of distinct CDR3 sequences, less than 25% of them with a count of one. The ten biggest clones cover 3.5% of the sample.

Points the paper makes about the study in general: Some motif variants had previously been reported in the synovial fluid and blood of reactive arthritis patients, which suggests shared mechanisms of disease initiation. The disease-linked clones were reported to be significantly enriched in matched synovial fluid samples from ankylosing spondylitis patients. A TCR beta motif made up of several highly homologous amino acid variants appeared to be characteristic of blood from ankylosing spondylitis patients. A CD8+ phenotype was shown by the disease-linked clones, which were found at relatively low frequencies in peripheral blood.

The sequence derives from a female donor with ankylosing spondylitis or in good health (not recorded which). The V and J genes are TRBV7-2 and TRBJ1-1, with no D gene named confidently. Sequencing was performed on blood, either unsorted or a sorted T cell fraction (not recorded which). This receptor carries the CDR3 CASSFGRRNTEAFF. The nucleotide sequence is TGTGCCAGCAGCTTTGGCCGGCGGAACACTGAAGCTTTCTTT.